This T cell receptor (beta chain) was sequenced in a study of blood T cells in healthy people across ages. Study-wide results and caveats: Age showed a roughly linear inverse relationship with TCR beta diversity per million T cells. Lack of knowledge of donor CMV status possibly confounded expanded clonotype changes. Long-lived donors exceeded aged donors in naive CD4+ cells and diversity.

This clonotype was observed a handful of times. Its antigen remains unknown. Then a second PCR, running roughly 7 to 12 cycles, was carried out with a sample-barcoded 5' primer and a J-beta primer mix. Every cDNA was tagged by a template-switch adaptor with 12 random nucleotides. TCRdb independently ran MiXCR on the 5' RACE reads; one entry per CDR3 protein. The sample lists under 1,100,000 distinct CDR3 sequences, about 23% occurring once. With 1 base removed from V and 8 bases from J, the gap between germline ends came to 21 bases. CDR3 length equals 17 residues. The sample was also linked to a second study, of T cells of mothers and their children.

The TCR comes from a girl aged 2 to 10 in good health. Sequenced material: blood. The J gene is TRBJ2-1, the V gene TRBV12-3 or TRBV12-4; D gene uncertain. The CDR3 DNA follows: TGTGCCAGCAGTTTAGGGAAGTTCCAATGGTTAGCCGATGAGCAGTTCTTC. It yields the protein CASSLGKFQWLADEQFF.